These 21 T cell receptor beta chains were sequenced from one sample in a study of blood T cell repertoires in COVID-19. Repertoires were generated with immunoSEQ multiplex PCR, while TCRdb's copy carries only in-frame clones and drops some. The sample lists 80,000 or so clones, around 84% seen once, with just over 35% in the top ten. The source material was peripheral blood. The receptors originated from an older woman with acute or convalescent COVID-19.

The V and J genes are TRBV19 and TRBJ1-3; no definite D call. V lost 8 bases and J lost 0, with 17 bases in between. The germline CDR1 and CDR2 sequences are LNHDA and SQIVND (reference sequence). The CDR3 is 16 residues long. This CDR3 is CASAPDKGGSGNTIYF. The CDR3 DNA follows: TGTGCCAGTGCCCCGGATAAAGGAGGCTCTGGAAACACCATATATTTT.

V usage is TRBV9 and J usage is TRBJ2-5; a weak D match, TRBD2 (6 bases). CDR1 is SGDLS, CDR2 YYNGEE, per germline. The CDR3 spans 14 residues. Trimming pared 0 bases from V and 6 bases from J, leaving 12 bases between. The CDR3 sequence: CASSVGPGRQTQYF. CDR3 DNA sequence: TGTGCCAGCAGCGTAGGTCCAGGGAGGCAGACCCAGTACTTC.

V usage is TRBV7-3 and J usage is TRBJ2-2; D ambiguous. Germline V gives CDR1 SGHTA, CDR2 FQGTGA. There are 13 residues in the CDR3. Trimming shortened V by 2 bases and J by 5 bases, and 6 bases separated the two germline ends. As DNA, the CDR3 is TGTGCCAGCAGCTTAGCGTTGACCGGGGAGCTGTTTTTT. The encoded protein is CASSLALTGELFF.

The V and J genes are TRBV15 and TRBJ2-2, with D possibly TRBD1 on 6 matching bases. The CDR3 is 14 amino acids. Germline values: CDR1 LNHNV, CDR2 YYDKDF (reference sequence). Trimming took off 0 bases at V and 15 bases at J, with 17 bases between the two ends. The CDR3 DNA sequence: TGTGCCACCAGCAGAGACTTCCGGACAGACGCGGTGTTTTTT. Translation gives CATSRDFRTDAVFF.

The chain uses TRBV6-5 and TRBJ1-2; TRBD1 is a possible D gene (5 bases). CDR3 size: 13 residues. Trimming took off 6 bases at V and 8 bases at J, with 16 bases between the two ends. Germline CDR1 is MNHEY and CDR2 is SVGAGI. CDR3 sequence reads: CASSVGTSAGYTF. The CDR3 nucleotides are TGTGCCAGCAGCGTTGGGACTAGTGCCGGCTACACCTTC.

This clone was seen only once. The J gene is TRBJ2-2, the V gene TRBV12-3 or TRBV12-4; D is uncertain. The CDR3 runs 12 residues. The V gene lost 5 bases and the J gene lost 6 bases, with 7 bases spanning the gap. Here the CDR3 DNA reads TGTGCCAGCAGTCTGCGCCCCGGGGAGCTGTTTTTT. Translation: CASSLRPGELFF.

Comment on this clone: The germline gene is not matched at one end of the junction; a read error may be the cause. The chain uses TRBV29-1 and TRBJ2-4; 9 bases are shared with TRBD1. Germline CDR1 is SQVTM and CDR2 is ANQGSEA. This CDR3 is built from 13 residues. The CDR3 region has the DNA TGCAGCGTTAAAGACAGGGGGGTGAACATTCAGTACTTC. It codes for CSVKDRGVNIQYF.

V gene TRBV5-4 combines with J gene TRBJ2-5; 8 bases line up with TRBD1. Germline V gene data show CDR1 as SGHNT and CDR2 as YYREEE (reference sequence). The V and J ends lost 4 bases and 4 bases, in that order; junction bases with no gene match: 9. The CDR3 is 15 residues long. For the CDR3, the DNA is TGTGCCAGCAGCCTGAAACAGGGGGGAGGAGAGACCCAGTACTTC. Its protein is CASSLKQGGGETQYF. The full variable domain, in which reference TRBV5-4 and TRBJ2-5 provide the parts outside the CDR3, is ETGVTQSPTHLIKTRGQQVTLRCSSQSGHNTVSWYQQALGQGPQFIFQYYREEENGRGNFPPRFSGLQFPNYSSELNVNALELDDSALYLCASSLKQGGGETQYFGPGTRLLVL.

This chain joins TRBV7-2 and TRBJ2-3, with 11 bases lining up with TRBD2. Trimming took 5 bases from V and 2 from J; bases not matched to a gene: 6. Germline CDR1 SGHTA, CDR2 FQGNSA. This CDR3 contains 16 residues. CDR3 in DNA: TGTGCCAGCAGCAGCGCGGGACTAGCGGTCACAGATACGCAGTATTTT. Translation gives CASSSAGLAVTDTQYF.

Only one count was recorded for this clone. This may be a read error: a much more frequent sequence differs by one nucleotide. The sample carries other DNA sequences with the same CDR3. The J gene is TRBJ1-5, the V gene TRBV19; D gene unclear. This CDR3 region has 13 residues. The germline V gene has CDR1 LNHDA and CDR2 SQIVND (reference sequence). The germline V and J ends were trimmed by 4 bases and 4 bases, with 8 bases remaining between them. As DNA, the CDR3 is TGTGCCAGTAGTACCACTAAAAATCAGCCCCAGCATTTT. This codes for CASSTTKNQPQHF.

The rearrangement joins TRBV7-2 to TRBJ2-7; D gene ambiguous. CDR1 SGHTA and CDR2 FQGNSA come from the germline V gene. V was cut by 2 bases and J by 3 bases, with 5 bases left in between. The CDR3 consists of 12 residues. The CDR3 here is CASSLTGYEQYF. As DNA, the CDR3 is TGTGCCAGCAGCTTAACGGGCTACGAGCAGTACTTC.

The chain is built from TRBV5-5 and TRBJ1-3; possibly TRBD1 for D (6 bases). This CDR3 is 16 amino acids long. The V and J ends lost 0 bases and 2 bases respectively, with 12 bases between them. Germline V gene lookup returns CDR1 SGHKS and CDR2 YYEKEE (reference sequence). CDR3 amino acids: CASSLDWTAAGNTIYF. The CDR3 DNA reads as TGTGCCAGCAGCTTGGATTGGACAGCGGCTGGAAACACCATATATTTT.

The J gene is TRBJ2-1, the V gene TRBV10-3; D remains unclear. From germline, CDR1 is ENHRY and CDR2 SYGVKD. V was trimmed by 6 bases and J by 7 bases, leaving 13 bases between them. The CDR3 covers 13 residues. The CDR3 nucleotides are TGTGCCATCAGAAGCTTCGGTAAAAATGAGCAGTTCTTC. Translating it yields CAIRSFGKNEQFF.

This clone was observed a single time. Written as DNA, the CDR3 is TGTGCCAGCAGCCGGGGGGCAGACTATAGCAATCAGCCCCAGCATTTT. Its translation: CASSRGADYSNQPQHF. The chain uses TRBV5-6 and TRBJ1-5; TRBD1 might be the D (6 bases). V was trimmed by 4 bases and J by 0 bases, leaving 14 bases between them. CDR1 is SGHDT, CDR2 YYEEEE, per germline. The CDR3 contains 16 residues.

This clone has only one observation. V usage is TRBV19 and J usage is TRBJ1-5, with 7 bases matching TRBD1. The CDR3 is 16 residues long. V lost 5 bases and J lost 0; bases outside the gene matches: 7. Looked up from germline, CDR1 is LNHDA and CDR2 is SQIVND (reference sequence). CDR3 sequence reads: CASSPRTGLSNQPQHF. The CDR3 region has the DNA TGTGCCAGTAGTCCGCGGACAGGACTTAGCAATCAGCCCCAGCATTTT. The full variable domain, rest sourced from reference TRBV19 and TRBJ1-5, is DGGITQSPKYLFRKEGQNVTLSCEQNLNHDAMYWYRQDPGQGLRLIYYSQIVNDFQKGDIAEGYSVSREKKESFPLTVTSAQKNPTAFYLCASSPRTGLSNQPQHFGDGTRLSIL.

This clone showed up just a few times. The V call is TRBV7-2, the J call TRBJ2-5; 9 nucleotides line up with TRBD2. Germline CDR1 reads SGHTA; CDR2 reads FQGNSA. J gave up 5 bases and V 1 base, and 8 bases lay outside the gene matches. The CDR3 contains 16 residues. The CDR3 protein is CASSLVSGSLPETQYF. The CDR3 DNA reads TGTGCCAGCAGCTTAGTTAGCGGGAGTTTACCGGAGACCCAGTACTTC.

The genes are TRBV6-5 and TRBJ2-5, with TRBD2 identical over 8 bases. The CDR3 is 14 residues long. J lost 0 bases, V lost 7 bases, and 4 bases had no gene match. Germline values: CDR1 MNHEY, CDR2 SVGAGI. DNA for the CDR3: TGTGCCAGCAAAGATAGCGGGAACCAAGAGACCCAGTACTTC. It specifies CASKDSGNQETQYF.

V usage is TRBV4-1 and J usage is TRBJ1-4, with 7 positions matching TRBD1. The V and J ends lost 4 bases and 4 bases, in that order; junction bases with no gene match: 18. There are 19 residues in the CDR3. Germline loops: CDR1 MGHRA, CDR2 YSYEKL. The CDR3 here is CASSRNLGTDFSGNEKLFF. The CDR3 DNA reads as TGCGCCAGCAGCCGTAATCTCGGGACAGATTTTTCGGGTAATGAAAAACTGTTTTTT.

V and J are TRBV2 and TRBJ2-3; 10 nucleotides align to TRBD2. Germline V gives CDR1 SNHLY, CDR2 FYNNEI. There are 17 residues in the CDR3. V gave up 6 bases and J gave up 5 bases; unmatched junction bases: 14. Here the CDR3 DNA reads TGTGCCAGCAGCCCTCGGCCGGGACTAGCGACGGGAGATACGCAGTATTTT. It translates to CASSPRPGLATGDTQYF.

V is TRBV7-2 and J is TRBJ1-2; tentative D call: TRBD1 (5 bases). Germline CDR1 reads SGHTA; CDR2 reads FQGNSA. Trimming took off 2 bases at V and 1 base at J, with 14 bases between the two ends. The CDR3 covers 16 residues. The CDR3 DNA follows: TGTGCCAGCAGCTTAACGTCAGGGCAGAATAACTATGGCTACACCTTC. This translates into CASSLTSGQNNYGYTF.

The chain joins TRBV2 to TRBJ1-1, with a weak D call TRBD1 (5 bases). Germline assignment: CDR1 SNHLY and CDR2 FYNNEI. Between the trimmed V and J ends, which lost 4 bases and 3 bases, there was a span of 12 bases. This CDR3 is built from 14 residues. The CDR3 protein is CASSGVSRDTEAFF. The CDR3 nucleotides read TGTGCCAGCAGTGGAGTCTCCAGGGACACTGAAGCTTTCTTT.